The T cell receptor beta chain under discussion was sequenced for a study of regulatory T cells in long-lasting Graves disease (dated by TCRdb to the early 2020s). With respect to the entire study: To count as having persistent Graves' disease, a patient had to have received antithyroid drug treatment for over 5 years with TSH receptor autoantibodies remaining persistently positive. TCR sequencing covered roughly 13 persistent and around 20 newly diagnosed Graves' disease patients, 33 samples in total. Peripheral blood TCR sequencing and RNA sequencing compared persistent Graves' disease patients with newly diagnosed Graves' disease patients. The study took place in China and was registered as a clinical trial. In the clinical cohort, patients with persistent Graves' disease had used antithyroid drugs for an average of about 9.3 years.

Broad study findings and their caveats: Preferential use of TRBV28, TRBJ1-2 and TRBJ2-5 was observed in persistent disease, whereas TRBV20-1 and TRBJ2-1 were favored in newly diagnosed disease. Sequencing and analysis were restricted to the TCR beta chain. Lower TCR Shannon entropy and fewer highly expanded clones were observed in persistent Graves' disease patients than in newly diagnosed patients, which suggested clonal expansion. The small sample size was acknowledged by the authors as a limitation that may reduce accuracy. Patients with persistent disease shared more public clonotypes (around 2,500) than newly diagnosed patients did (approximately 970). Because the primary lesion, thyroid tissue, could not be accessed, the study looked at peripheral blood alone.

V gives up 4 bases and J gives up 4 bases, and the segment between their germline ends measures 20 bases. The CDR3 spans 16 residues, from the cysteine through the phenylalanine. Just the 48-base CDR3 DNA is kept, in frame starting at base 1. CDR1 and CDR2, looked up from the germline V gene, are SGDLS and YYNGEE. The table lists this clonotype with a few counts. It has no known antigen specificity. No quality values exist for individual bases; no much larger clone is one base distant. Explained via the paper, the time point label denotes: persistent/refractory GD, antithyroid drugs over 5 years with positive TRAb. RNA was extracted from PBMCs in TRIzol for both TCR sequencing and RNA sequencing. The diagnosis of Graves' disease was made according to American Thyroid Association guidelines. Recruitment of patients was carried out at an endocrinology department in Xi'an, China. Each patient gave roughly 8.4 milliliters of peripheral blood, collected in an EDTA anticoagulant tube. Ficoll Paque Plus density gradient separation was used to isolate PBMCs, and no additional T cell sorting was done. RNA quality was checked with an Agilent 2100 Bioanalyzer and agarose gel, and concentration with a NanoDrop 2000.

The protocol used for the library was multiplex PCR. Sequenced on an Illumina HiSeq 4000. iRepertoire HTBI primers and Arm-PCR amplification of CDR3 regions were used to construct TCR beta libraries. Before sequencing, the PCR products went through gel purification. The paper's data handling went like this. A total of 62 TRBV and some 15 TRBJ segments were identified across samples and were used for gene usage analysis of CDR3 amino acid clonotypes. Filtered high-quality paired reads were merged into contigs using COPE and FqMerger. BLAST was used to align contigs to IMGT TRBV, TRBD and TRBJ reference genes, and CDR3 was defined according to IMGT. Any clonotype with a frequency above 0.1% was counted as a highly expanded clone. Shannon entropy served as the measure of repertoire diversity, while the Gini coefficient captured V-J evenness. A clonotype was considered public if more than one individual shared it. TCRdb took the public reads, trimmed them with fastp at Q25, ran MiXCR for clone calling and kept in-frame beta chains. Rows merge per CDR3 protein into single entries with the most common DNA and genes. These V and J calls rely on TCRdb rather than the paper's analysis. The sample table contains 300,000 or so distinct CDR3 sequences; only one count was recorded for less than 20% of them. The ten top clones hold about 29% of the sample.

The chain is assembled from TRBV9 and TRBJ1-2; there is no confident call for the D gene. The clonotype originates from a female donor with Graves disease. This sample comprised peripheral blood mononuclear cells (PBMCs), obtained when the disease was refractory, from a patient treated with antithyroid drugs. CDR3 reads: CASSPMVRAAIYGYTF. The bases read TGTGCCAGCAGCCCAATGGTACGGGCTGCAATCTATGGCTACACCTTC.